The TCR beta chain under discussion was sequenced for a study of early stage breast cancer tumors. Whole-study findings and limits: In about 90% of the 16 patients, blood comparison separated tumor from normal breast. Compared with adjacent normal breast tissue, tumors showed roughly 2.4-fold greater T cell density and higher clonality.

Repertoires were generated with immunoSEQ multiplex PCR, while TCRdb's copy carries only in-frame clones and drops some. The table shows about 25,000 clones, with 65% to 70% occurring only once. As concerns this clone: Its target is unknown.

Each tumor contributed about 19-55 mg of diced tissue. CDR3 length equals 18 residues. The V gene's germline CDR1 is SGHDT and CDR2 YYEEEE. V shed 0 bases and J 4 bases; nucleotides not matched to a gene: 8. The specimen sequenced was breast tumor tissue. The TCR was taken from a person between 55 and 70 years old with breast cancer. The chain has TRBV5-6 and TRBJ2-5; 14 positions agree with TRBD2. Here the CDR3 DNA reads TGTGCCAGCAGCTTGGGGACTAGCGGGAGGCGAGAGTTAGAGACCCAGTACTTC. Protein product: CASSLGTSGRRELETQYF.